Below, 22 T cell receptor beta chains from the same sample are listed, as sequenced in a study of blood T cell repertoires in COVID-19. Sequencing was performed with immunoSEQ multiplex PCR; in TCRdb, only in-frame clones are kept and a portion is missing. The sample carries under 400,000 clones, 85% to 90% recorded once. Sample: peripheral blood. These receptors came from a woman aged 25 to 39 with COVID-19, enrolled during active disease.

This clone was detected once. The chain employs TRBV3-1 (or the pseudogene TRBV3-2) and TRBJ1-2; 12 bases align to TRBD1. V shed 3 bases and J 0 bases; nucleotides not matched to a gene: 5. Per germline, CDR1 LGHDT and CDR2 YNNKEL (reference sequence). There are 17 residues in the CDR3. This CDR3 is CASSQMGQGAANYGYTF. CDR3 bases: TGTGCCAGCAGCCAGATGGGACAGGGGGCAGCTAACTATGGCTACACCTTC.

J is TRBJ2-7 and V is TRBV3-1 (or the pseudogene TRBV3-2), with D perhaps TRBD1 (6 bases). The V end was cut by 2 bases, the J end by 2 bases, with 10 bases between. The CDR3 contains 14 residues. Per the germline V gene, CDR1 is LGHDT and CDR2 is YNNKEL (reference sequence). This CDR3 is CASSQWQGTYEQYF. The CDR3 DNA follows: TGTGCCAGCAGCCAATGGCAGGGGACCTACGAGCAGTACTTC.

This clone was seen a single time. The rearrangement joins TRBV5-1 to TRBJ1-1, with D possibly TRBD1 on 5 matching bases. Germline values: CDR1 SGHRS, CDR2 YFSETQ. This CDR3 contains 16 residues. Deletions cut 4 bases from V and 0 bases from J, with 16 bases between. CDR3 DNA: TGCGCCAGCAGCCGTTATGGCGGGACCTTGAACACTGAAGCTTTCTTT. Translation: CASSRYGGTLNTEAFF.

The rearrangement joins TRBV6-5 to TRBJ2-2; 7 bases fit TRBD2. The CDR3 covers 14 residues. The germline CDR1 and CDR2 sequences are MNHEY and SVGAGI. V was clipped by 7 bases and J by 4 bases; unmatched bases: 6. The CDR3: CASTAGDLTGELFF. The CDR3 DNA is TGTGCCAGCACCGCGGGGGATCTCACCGGGGAGCTGTTTTTT.

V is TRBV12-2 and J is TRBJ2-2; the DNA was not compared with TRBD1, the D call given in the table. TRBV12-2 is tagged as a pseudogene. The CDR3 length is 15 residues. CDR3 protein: CASRFNRDRGGELFF. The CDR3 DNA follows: TGTGCAAGTCGCTTCAACCGGGACAGGGGAGGGGAGCTGTTTTTT.

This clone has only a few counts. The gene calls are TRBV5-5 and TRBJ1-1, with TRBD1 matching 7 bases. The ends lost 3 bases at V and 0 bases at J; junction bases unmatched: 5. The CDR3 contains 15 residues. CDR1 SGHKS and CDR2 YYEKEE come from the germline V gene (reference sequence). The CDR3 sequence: CASSSSGGLNTEAFF. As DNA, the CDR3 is TGTGCCAGCAGCTCGTCAGGGGGTTTGAACACTGAAGCTTTCTTT.

CDR3 region: CASSQGTGTTEAFF. As DNA, the CDR3 is TGTGCCAGCAGCCAAGGGACAGGGACCACTGAAGCTTTCTTT. This sequence joins TRBV7-2 and TRBJ1-1, with 9 positions matching TRBD1. After removal of 5 bases from V and 4 bases from J, the junction contained 5 bases not matched to a gene. The CDR3 length is 14 residues. CDR1 and CDR2 from the germline V gene are SGHTA and FQGNSA.

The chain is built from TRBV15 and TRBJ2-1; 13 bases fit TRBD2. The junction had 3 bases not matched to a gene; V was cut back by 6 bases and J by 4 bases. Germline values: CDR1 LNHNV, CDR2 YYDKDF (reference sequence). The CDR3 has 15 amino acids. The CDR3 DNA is TGTGCCACCAGTGGGACTAGCGGGATTTACAATGAGCAGTTCTTC. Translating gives CATSGTSGIYNEQFF.

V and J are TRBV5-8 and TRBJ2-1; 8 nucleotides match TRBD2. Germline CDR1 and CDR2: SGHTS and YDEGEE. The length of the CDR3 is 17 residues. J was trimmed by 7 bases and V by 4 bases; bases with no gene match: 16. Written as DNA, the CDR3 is TGTGCCAGCAGCCTGTGGGTTGCGAGCGGGAGAATAAATGAGCAGTTCTTC. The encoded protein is CASSLWVASGRINEQFF.

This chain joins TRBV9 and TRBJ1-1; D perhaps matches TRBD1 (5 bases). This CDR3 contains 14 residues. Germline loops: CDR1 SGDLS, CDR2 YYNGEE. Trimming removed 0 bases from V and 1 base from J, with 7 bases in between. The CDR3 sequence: CASSVAQANTEAFF. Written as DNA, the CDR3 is TGTGCCAGCAGCGTAGCACAGGCGAACACTGAAGCTTTCTTT.

DNA for the CDR3: TGTGCCAGCAGCCAGGGACAGGGTGGAGAGACCCAGTACTTC. Translating gives CASSQGQGGETQYF. The V and J genes are TRBV11-3 and TRBJ2-5; 9 bases match TRBD1. The V gene's germline CDR1 is SGHNT and CDR2 YENEEA. V lost 5 bases, J lost 4 bases, and 5 bases stayed unmatched. The CDR3 has 14 residues.

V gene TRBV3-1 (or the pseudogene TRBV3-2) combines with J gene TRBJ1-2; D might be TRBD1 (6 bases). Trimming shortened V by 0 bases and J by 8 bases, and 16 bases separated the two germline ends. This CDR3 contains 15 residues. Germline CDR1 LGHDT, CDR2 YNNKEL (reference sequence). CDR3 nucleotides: TGTGCCAGCAGCCAAGAACTGGGGGCTTCTGGGGGCTACACCTTC. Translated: CASSQELGASGGYTF.

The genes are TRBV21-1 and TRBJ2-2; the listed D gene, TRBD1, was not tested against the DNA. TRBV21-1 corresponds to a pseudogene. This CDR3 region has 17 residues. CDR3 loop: CASSKRGDRVNTGELFF. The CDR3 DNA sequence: TGTGCCAGCAGCAAAAGAGGGGACAGGGTGAACACCGGGGAGCTGTTTTTT.

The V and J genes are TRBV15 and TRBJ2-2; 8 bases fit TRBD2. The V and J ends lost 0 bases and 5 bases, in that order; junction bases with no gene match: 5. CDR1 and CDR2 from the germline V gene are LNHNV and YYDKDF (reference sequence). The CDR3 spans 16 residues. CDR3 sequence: CATSRDGGRRTGELFF. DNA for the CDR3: TGTGCCACCAGCAGAGACGGCGGGAGGCGAACCGGGGAGCTGTTTTTT.

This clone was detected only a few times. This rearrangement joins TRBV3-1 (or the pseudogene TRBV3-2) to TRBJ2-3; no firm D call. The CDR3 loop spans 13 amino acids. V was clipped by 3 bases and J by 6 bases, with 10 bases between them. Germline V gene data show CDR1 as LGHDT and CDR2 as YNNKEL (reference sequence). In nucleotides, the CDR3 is TGTGCCAGCAGCCAGGGCGTTTTGGATACGCAGTATTTT. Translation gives CASSQGVLDTQYF.

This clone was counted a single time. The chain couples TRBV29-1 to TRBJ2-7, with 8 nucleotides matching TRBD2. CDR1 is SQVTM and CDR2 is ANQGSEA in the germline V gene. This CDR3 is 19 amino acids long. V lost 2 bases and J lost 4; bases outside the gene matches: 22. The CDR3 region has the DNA TGCAGCGTTGAATGGTCGCCAACCGACCCCAGCGGGAGACCTTACGAGCAGTACTTC. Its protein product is CSVEWSPTDPSGRPYEQYF.

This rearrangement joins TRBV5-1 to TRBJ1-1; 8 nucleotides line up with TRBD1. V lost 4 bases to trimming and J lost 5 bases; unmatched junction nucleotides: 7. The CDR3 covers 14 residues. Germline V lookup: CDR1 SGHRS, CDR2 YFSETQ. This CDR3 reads CASSVQGEETEAFF. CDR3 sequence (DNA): TGCGCCAGCAGCGTACAGGGGGAAGAGACTGAAGCTTTCTTT.

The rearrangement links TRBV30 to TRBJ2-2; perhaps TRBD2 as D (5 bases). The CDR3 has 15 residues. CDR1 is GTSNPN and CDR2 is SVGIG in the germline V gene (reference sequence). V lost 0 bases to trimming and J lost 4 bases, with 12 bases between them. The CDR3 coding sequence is TGTGCCTGGAGTGTACCCGGGATGGGCACCGGGGAGCTGTTTTTT. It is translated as CAWSVPGMGTGELFF.

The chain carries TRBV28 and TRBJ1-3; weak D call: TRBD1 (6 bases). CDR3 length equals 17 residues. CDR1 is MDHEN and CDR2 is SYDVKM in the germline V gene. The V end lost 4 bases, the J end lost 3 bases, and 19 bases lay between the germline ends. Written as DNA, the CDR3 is TGTGCCAGCAGTTCAATTCATACAGGGTTAGGTGGAAACACCATATATTTT. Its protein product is CASSSIHTGLGGNTIYF.

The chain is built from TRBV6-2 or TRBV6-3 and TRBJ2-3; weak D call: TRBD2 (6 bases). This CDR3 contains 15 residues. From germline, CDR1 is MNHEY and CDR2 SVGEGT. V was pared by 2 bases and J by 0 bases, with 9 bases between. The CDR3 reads CASSYAGTSTDTQYF. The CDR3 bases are TGTGCCAGCAGTTACGCGGGGACTAGCACAGATACGCAGTATTTT.

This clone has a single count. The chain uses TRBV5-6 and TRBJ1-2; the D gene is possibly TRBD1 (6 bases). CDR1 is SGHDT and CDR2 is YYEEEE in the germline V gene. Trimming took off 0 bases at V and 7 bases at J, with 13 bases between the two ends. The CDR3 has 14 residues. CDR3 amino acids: CASSLVSGGLGYTF. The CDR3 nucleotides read TGTGCCAGCAGCTTGGTTTCGGGGGGCCTTGGCTACACCTTC.

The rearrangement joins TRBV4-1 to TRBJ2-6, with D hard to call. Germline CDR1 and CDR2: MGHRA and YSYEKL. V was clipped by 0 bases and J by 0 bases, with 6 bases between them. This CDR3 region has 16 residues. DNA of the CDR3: TGCGCCAGCAGCCAAGAGCCGGGCTCTGGGGCCAACGTCCTGACTTTC. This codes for CASSQEPGSGANVLTF.